A single sample is the source of the 29 T cell receptor beta chains below, sequenced in a study of T cells in tuberculosis. This table comes from immunoSEQ multiplex PCR, and its TCRdb copy is limited to in-frame clones, with some not included. Of around 19,000 clones in the sample, approximately 92% were seen once. Sequenced material: PBMCs. The receptors here all came from a donor aged 5-35 years with latent tuberculosis or without tuberculosis infection.

The chain employs TRBV5-4 and TRBJ1-1; unclear D gene. The length of the CDR3 is 13 residues. Trimming removed 0 bases from V and 6 bases from J, with 9 bases in between. The germline gives CDR1 SGHNT, CDR2 YYREEE (reference sequence). CDR3 DNA: TGTGCCAGCAGCTTGGCTATATACCCTGAAGCTTTCTTT. Encoded protein: CASSLAIYPEAFF. The full variable domain, completed using reference TRBV5-4 and TRBJ1-1, is ETGVTQSPTHLIKTRGQQVTLRCSSQSGHNTVSWYQQALGQGPQFIFQYYREEENGRGNFPPRFSGLQFPNYSSELNVNALELDDSALYLCASSLAIYPEAFFGQGTRLTVV.

The chain is built from TRBV27 and TRBJ2-3; 9 positions match TRBD2. Germline assignment: CDR1 MNHEY and CDR2 SMNVEV (reference sequence). V lost 5 bases to trimming and J lost 7 bases; unmatched junction nucleotides: 7. The CDR3 runs to 14 residues. The CDR3 loop is CASSPRAGGHTQYF. DNA of the CDR3: TGTGCCAGCAGTCCCAGAGCGGGGGGACATACGCAGTATTTT.

V is TRBV29-1 and J is TRBJ2-3; perhaps TRBD1 as D (6 bases). This CDR3 comprises 15 residues. Per the germline V gene, CDR1 is SQVTM and CDR2 is ANQGSEA. The ends were cut back, 5 bases at V and 2 bases at J, with 17 bases in the middle. CDR3 in amino acids: CSVPRGQGNTDTQYF. CDR3 coding DNA: TGCAGCGTTCCCAGGGGTCAGGGGAACACAGATACGCAGTATTTT.

Here the CDR3 DNA reads TGTGCCAGCAGCGTCTCAGGGATCGGAAACACCATATATTTT. Translation: CASSVSGIGNTIYF. The V and J genes are TRBV9 and TRBJ1-3; D is perhaps TRBD1 (5 bases). CDR3 length: 14 amino acids. The V gene's germline CDR1 is SGDLS and CDR2 YYNGEE. Between the trimmed V and J ends, which lost 2 bases and 4 bases, there was a span of 10 bases.

This clone was seen a single time. The V gene is TRBV28, the J gene TRBJ2-3; 11 positions agree with TRBD2. Germline V gives CDR1 MDHEN, CDR2 SYDVKM. The CDR3 is made up of 16 amino acids. The J segment lost 2 bases and the V segment lost 4 bases, leaving 5 bases of the junction unmatched. CDR3: CASSSGLAGLTDTQYF. In DNA, the CDR3 is TGTGCCAGCAGTTCCGGACTAGCGGGTCTCACAGATACGCAGTATTTT.

The CDR3 nucleotides are TGTGCCAGCAGCGCCTTGCCGGGACAGGGACACACCGGGGAGCTGTTTTTT. It encodes CASSALPGQGHTGELFF. J is TRBJ2-2 and V is TRBV9; 9 positions agree with TRBD1. The CDR3 has 17 residues. Germline values: CDR1 SGDLS, CDR2 YYNGEE. The ends lost 3 bases at V and 3 bases at J; junction bases unmatched: 9.

The chain is built from TRBV15 and TRBJ1-5; a possible D gene is TRBD1 (5 bases). CDR1 and CDR2 (germline): LNHNV, YYDKDF (reference sequence). V lost 2 bases and J lost 5, with 16 bases in between. The CDR3 sequence is 16 residues long. The CDR3 bases are TGTGCCACCAGCAGACCAGGGTTTTGGAGCGATCAGCCCCAGCATTTT. It yields the protein CATSRPGFWSDQPQHF.

V gene TRBV29-1 combines with J gene TRBJ2-7; 11 nucleotides match TRBD2. The CDR3 totals 13 residues. CDR1 is SQVTM, CDR2 ANQGSEA, per germline. V dropped 7 bases and J dropped 3; count of bases not matched to a gene: 5. This chain's CDR3 is CSAGTSGNYEQYF. CDR3 in DNA: TGCAGCGCCGGGACTAGCGGCAACTACGAGCAGTACTTC.

The genes are TRBV7-2 and TRBJ1-5; TRBD1 is a possible D gene (5 bases). Per germline, CDR1 SGHTA and CDR2 FQGNSA. The CDR3 runs 14 residues. Trimming removed 4 bases at V and 6 bases at J, with 13 bases between. The chain's CDR3 is CASSWGGGPQPQHF. For the CDR3, the DNA is TGTGCCAGCAGCTGGGGGGGAGGCCCTCAGCCCCAGCATTTT.

This chain links TRBV7-2 with TRBJ1-4; the match to TRBD1 covers 10 bases. V shed 2 bases and J 8 bases; nucleotides not matched to a gene: 11. This CDR3 is 17 amino acids long. The germline V gene encodes CDR1 SGHTA and CDR2 FQGNSA. CDR3 residues: CASSLNRPGTGEEKLFF. Here the CDR3 DNA reads TGTGCCAGCAGCTTAAATCGCCCCGGGACAGGGGAAGAAAAACTGTTTTTT. The full variable domain, completed using reference TRBV7-2 and TRBJ1-4, is GAGVSQSPSNKVTEKGKDVELRCDPISGHTALYWYRQSLGQGLEFLIYFQGNSAPDKSGLPSDRFSAERTGGSVSTLTIQRTQQEDSAVYLCASSLNRPGTGEEKLFFGSGTQLSVL.

V is TRBV29-1 and J is TRBJ1-1; TRBD1 agrees at 9 bases. The V segment lost 7 bases and the J segment 10 bases; nucleotides outside the gene matches: 7. The CDR3 loop spans 11 amino acids. Per germline, CDR1 SQVTM and CDR2 ANQGSEA. CDR3 DNA: TGCAGCGGTGGAGACAGGGGGACAGCTTTCTTT. The encoded protein is CSGGDRGTAFF.

The chain uses TRBV4-2 and TRBJ2-5; tentative D call: TRBD2 (6 bases). The J call may be faulty, since TRBJ2-7 better matches the DNA end. Looked up from germline, CDR1 is LGHNA and CDR2 is YNFKEQ. The CDR3 spans 14 residues. This chain's CDR3 is CASSQEISGYEQYF. CDR3 nucleotide sequence: TGTGCCAGCAGCCAAGAGATTAGCGGCTACGAGCAGTACTTC.

The V gene is TRBV19, the J gene TRBJ2-2, with 8 bases that match TRBD1. CDR1 LNHDA and CDR2 SQIVND come from the germline V gene (reference sequence). V shed 3 bases and J 4 bases; nucleotides not matched to a gene: 7. This CDR3 region has 16 residues. For the CDR3, the DNA is TGTGCCAGTAGTATCCTGACAGGGGACGGCACCGGGGAGCTGTTTTTT. Amino acid sequence: CASSILTGDGTGELFF.

This chain connects TRBV4-1 to TRBJ1-1, with 7 positions matching TRBD1. The CDR3 totals 15 residues. Looked up from germline, CDR1 is MGHRA and CDR2 is YSYEKL. With 4 bases clipped from V and 4 bases from J, the junction kept 9 bases outside the gene matches. CDR3: CASSRITGAPTEAFF. The CDR3 DNA reads as TGCGCCAGCAGCCGGATTACAGGGGCCCCCACTGAAGCTTTCTTT.

This clone has just one count. The gene calls are TRBV23-1 and TRBJ2-1; 8 bases agree with TRBD1. TRBV23-1 falls under the ORF class, with uncertain function. The CDR3 sequence is 14 residues long. The trim removed 9 bases at V and 2 bases at J, leaving 6 bases unmatched. The CDR3 protein is CASLTGETYNEQFF. CDR3 in DNA: TGCGCCAGTTTGACAGGGGAAACCTACAATGAGCAGTTCTTC.

V gene TRBV6-5 combines with J gene TRBJ1-1; D is ambiguous. Trimming took 6 bases from V and 3 from J, leaving 11 bases between them. Per germline, CDR1 MNHEY and CDR2 SVGAGI. CDR3 length equals 13 residues. The CDR3 DNA follows: TGTGCCAGCAGCCCCGGCGGGGACACTGAAGCTTTCTTT. Its protein product is CASSPGGDTEAFF.

The rearrangement uses TRBV19 and TRBJ2-3; 14 bases are shared with TRBD2. J lost 4 bases, V lost 8 bases, and 8 bases had no gene match. Germline assignment: CDR1 LNHDA and CDR2 SQIVND (reference sequence). CDR3 length equals 16 residues. The CDR3 region is CASSPGLAGVADTQYF. The CDR3 coding sequence is TGTGCCAGTTCCCCGGGACTAGCGGGGGTCGCAGATACGCAGTATTTT.

The gene calls are TRBV6-1 and TRBJ1-2; no firm D call. The CDR3 runs 14 residues. Trimming left V 3 bases short and J 5 bases short, with 13 bases between. Germline loops: CDR1 MNHNS, CDR2 SASEGT. The CDR3 is CASSEVTVFYGYTF. The CDR3 DNA reads as TGTGCCAGCAGTGAGGTTACAGTTTTTTATGGCTACACCTTC.

The DNA of the CDR3 is TGTGCCAGGCGGCGGACTAGCGGGGGAGGCGACACCGGGGAGCTGTTTTTT. Amino acid sequence: CARRRTSGGGDTGELFF. V and J are TRBV2 and TRBJ2-2; 13 bases agree with TRBD2. The V segment lost 9 bases and the J segment 3 bases; nucleotides outside the gene matches: 10. This CDR3 contains 17 residues. The germline gives CDR1 SNHLY, CDR2 FYNNEI.

The V call is TRBV7-2, the J call TRBJ1-2; D is unclear. V lost 3 bases and J 6 bases, leaving 14 bases between the germline ends. Germline values: CDR1 SGHTA, CDR2 FQGNSA. This CDR3 has 14 amino acids. The CDR3 DNA sequence: TGTGCCAGCAGCTTCGCCCGAGACAAGGATGGCTACACCTTC. Translation gives CASSFARDKDGYTF. Filled out from reference TRBV7-2 and TRBJ1-2, the complete variable domain reads GAGVSQSPSNKVTEKGKDVELRCDPISGHTALYWYRQSLGQGLEFLIYFQGNSAPDKSGLPSDRFSAERTGGSVSTLTIQRTQQEDSAVYLCASSFARDKDGYTFGSGTRLTVV.

The chain carries TRBV7-2 and TRBJ1-2; 7 nucleotides align to TRBD1. Germline CDR1 is SGHTA and CDR2 is FQGNSA. The CDR3 runs 9 residues. The J segment lost 14 bases and the V segment lost 6 bases, leaving 3 bases of the junction unmatched. The CDR3 coding sequence is TGTGCCAGCAGTCGGGACAGAACCTTC. Translated: CASSRDRTF.

The CDR3 loop reads CASSRGDRVTGANVLTF. The CDR3 DNA sequence: TGCGCCAGCAGCCGGGGGGACAGGGTAACTGGGGCCAACGTCCTGACTTTC. The chain recombines TRBV4-1 with TRBJ2-6; 9 bases are a match to TRBD1. CDR1 is MGHRA and CDR2 is YSYEKL in the germline V gene. The CDR3 has 17 amino acids. With V trimmed by 4 bases and J by 2 bases, 6 bases remained unmatched.

The J gene is TRBJ1-2, the V gene TRBV2; possibly TRBD1 for D (6 bases). The CDR3 is made up of 16 amino acids. V dropped 6 bases and J dropped 7 bases, with 24 bases sitting between them. Germline-derived CDR1 and CDR2 are SNHLY and FYNNEI. The DNA of the CDR3 is TGTGCCAGCAGCGGGGGGCAGGGTAGGCTATCGGGTGGCTACACCTTC. Residues: CASSGGQGRLSGGYTF.

This clone appeared a single time. The rearrangement joins TRBV5-1 to TRBJ2-3, with TRBD2 identical over 9 bases. Germline loops: CDR1 SGHRS, CDR2 YFSETQ. This CDR3 is built from 17 residues. After removal of 3 bases from V and 3 bases from J, the junction contained 11 bases not matched to a gene. The CDR3 loop reads CASSWTGLAGGTDTQYF. CDR3 DNA sequence: TGCGCCAGCAGCTGGACGGGATTGGCGGGGGGGACAGATACGCAGTATTTT.

J is TRBJ1-1 and V is TRBV25-1; D remains ambiguous. Germline V gene sequence: CDR1 MGHDK, CDR2 SYGVNS. The CDR3 has 13 residues. The germline V and J ends were trimmed by 2 bases and 2 bases, with 6 bases remaining between them. The CDR3 sequence is CASSEQINTEAFF. The CDR3, as DNA: TGTGCCAGCAGTGAACAGATAAACACTGAAGCTTTCTTT.

V and J are TRBV7-2 and TRBJ2-3, with TRBD2 matching over 8 bases. Per the germline V gene, CDR1 is SGHTA and CDR2 is FQGNSA. This CDR3 contains 15 residues. The V gene end was trimmed by 2 bases and the J gene end by 5 bases; junction bases not matched to a gene: 6. The CDR3: CASSLYRGGVDTQYF. Here the CDR3 DNA reads TGTGCCAGCAGCTTATACCGGGGGGGCGTAGATACGCAGTATTTT.

The rearrangement joins TRBV30 to TRBJ1-1, with D maybe TRBD1 (6 bases). The length of the CDR3 is 13 residues. V lost 3 bases to trimming and J lost 4 bases, with 12 bases between them. Germline assignment: CDR1 GTSNPN and CDR2 SVGIG (reference sequence). The CDR3 reads CAWSAGGPTEAFF. As DNA, the CDR3 is TGTGCCTGGAGCGCGGGGGGGCCCACTGAAGCTTTCTTT. Variable domain in full (rest from reference TRBV30 and TRBJ1-1): SQTIHQWPATLVQPVGSPLSLECTVEGTSNPNLYWYRQAAGRGLQLLFYSVGIGQISSEVPQNLSASRPQDRQFILSSKKLLLSDSGFYLCAWSAGGPTEAFFGQGTRLTVV.

DNA of the CDR3: TGTGCCAGCAGCTTGGAGGGACAGGGGGCTACGAACACTGAAGCTTTCTTT. It codes for CASSLEGQGATNTEAFF. The chain is built from TRBV5-6 and TRBJ1-1; 12 bases map to TRBD1. The CDR3 runs 17 residues. The germline gives CDR1 SGHDT, CDR2 YYEEEE. Trimming took 0 bases from V and 1 from J; bases not matched to a gene: 4.

The chain has TRBV5-4 and TRBJ1-2; TRBD1 agrees at 7 bases. The germline V gene encodes CDR1 SGHNT and CDR2 YYREEE (reference sequence). V trimming: 8 bases; J trimming: 5 bases; junction bases outside the gene matches: 9. There are 13 residues in the CDR3. The CDR3 here is CASIRTGEYGYTF. CDR3 bases: TGTGCCAGTATTCGAACAGGGGAATATGGCTACACCTTC.